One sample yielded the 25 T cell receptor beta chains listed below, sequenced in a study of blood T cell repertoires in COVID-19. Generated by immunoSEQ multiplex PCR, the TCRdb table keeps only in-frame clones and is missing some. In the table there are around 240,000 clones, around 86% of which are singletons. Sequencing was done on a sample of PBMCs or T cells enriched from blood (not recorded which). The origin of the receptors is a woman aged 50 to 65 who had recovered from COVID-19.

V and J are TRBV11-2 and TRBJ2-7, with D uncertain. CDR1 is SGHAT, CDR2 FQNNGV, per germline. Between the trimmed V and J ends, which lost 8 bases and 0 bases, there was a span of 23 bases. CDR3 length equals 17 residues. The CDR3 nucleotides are TGTGCCAGCGCCATTAGAGTCGGCGGAACTATCTCCTACGAGCAGTACTTC. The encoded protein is CASAIRVGGTISYEQYF.

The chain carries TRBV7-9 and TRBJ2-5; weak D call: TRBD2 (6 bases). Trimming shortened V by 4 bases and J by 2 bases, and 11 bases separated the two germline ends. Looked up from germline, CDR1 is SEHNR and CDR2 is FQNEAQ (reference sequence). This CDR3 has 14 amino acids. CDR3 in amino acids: CASSSPGGQETQYF. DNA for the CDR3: TGTGCCAGCAGCTCCCCCGGGGGACAAGAGACCCAGTACTTC.

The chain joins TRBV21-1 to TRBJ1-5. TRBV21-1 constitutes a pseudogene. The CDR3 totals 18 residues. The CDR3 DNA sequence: TGTGCCAGCAGGCGCCTATCTCGGGGGGTCAAGGGCAATCAGCCCCAGCATTTT. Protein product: CASRRLSRGVKGNQPQHF.

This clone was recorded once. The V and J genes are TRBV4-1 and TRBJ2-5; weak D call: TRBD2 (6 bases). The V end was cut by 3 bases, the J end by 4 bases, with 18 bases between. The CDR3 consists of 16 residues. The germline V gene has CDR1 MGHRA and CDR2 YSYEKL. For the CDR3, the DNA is TGCGCCAGCAGCCATTCCACGGGAGTTCGGAGAGAGACCCAGTACTTC. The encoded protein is CASSHSTGVRRETQYF.

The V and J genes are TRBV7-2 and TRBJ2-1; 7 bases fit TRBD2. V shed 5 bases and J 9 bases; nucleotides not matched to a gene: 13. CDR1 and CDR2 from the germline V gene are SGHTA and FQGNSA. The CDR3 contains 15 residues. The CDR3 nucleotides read TGTGCCAGCAGCCCCTTTGGCGGGAGATTCGCTGAGCAGTTCTTC. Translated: CASSPFGGRFAEQFF.

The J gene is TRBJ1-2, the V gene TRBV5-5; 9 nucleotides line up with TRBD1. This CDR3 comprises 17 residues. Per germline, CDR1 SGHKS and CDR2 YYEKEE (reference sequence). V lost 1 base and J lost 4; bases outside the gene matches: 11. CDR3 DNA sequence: TGTGCCAGCAGCTTGTCCGGGACAGGGACATTAGCCTATGGCTACACCTTC. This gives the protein CASSLSGTGTLAYGYTF.

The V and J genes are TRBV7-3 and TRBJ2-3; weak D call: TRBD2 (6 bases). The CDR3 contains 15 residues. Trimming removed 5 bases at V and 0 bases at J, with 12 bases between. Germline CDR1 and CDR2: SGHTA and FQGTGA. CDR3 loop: CASSPRGTSTDTQYF. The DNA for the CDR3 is TGTGCCAGCAGCCCGCGGGGTACTAGCACAGATACGCAGTATTTT. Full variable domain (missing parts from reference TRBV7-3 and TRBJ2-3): GAGVSQTPSNKVTEKGKYVELRCDPISGHTALYWYRQSLGQGPEFLIYFQGTGAADDSGLPNDRFFAVRPEGSVSTLKIQRTERGDSAVYLCASSPRGTSTDTQYFGPGTRLTVL.

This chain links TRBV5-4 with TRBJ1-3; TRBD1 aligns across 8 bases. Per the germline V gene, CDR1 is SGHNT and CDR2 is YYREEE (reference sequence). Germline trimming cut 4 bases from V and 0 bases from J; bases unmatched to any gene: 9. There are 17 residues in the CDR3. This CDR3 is CASSPGQGTSSGNTIYF. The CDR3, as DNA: TGTGCCAGCAGCCCTGGACAGGGCACGAGCTCTGGAAACACCATATATTTT.

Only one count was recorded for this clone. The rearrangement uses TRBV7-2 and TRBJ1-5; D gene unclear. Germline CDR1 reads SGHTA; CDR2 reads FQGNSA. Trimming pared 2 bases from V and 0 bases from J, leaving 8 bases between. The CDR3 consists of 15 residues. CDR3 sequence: CASSLRRDSNQPQHF. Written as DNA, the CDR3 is TGTGCCAGCAGCTTAAGACGGGATAGCAATCAGCCCCAGCATTTT.

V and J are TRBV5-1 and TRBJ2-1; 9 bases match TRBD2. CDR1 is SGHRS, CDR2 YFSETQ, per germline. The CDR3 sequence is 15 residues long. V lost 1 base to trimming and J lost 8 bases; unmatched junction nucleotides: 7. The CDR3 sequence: CASSLRAGGPDEQFF. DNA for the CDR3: TGCGCCAGCAGCTTGAGGGCGGGAGGGCCCGATGAGCAGTTCTTC. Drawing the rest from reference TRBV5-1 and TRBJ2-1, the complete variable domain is KAGVTQTPRYLIKTRGQQVTLSCSPISGHRSVSWYQQTPGQGLQFLFEYFSETQRNKGNFPGRFSGRQFSNSRSEMNVSTLELGDSALYLCASSLRAGGPDEQFFGPGTRLTVL.

CDR3 region: CASSPRGGAEMNTEAFF. The CDR3, as DNA: TGTGCCAGCAGCCCCCGGGGAGGGGCTGAGATGAACACTGAAGCTTTCTTT. The chain uses TRBV9 and TRBJ1-1; D is perhaps TRBD1 (5 bases). CDR1 and CDR2 from the germline V gene are SGDLS and YYNGEE. The CDR3 totals 17 residues. The V gene lost 4 bases and the J gene lost 0 bases, with 19 bases spanning the gap.

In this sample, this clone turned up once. CDR3 coding DNA: TGTGCCAGCAGCTTACTCGGACTAGCGGGGGGCGATGAGCAGTTCTTC. Its protein is CASSLLGLAGGDEQFF. V is TRBV5-4 and J is TRBJ2-1, with 14 bases fitting TRBD2. This CDR3 is built from 16 residues. The J segment lost 8 bases and the V segment lost 2 bases, leaving 6 bases of the junction unmatched. The germline CDR1 and CDR2 sequences are SGHNT and YYREEE (reference sequence).

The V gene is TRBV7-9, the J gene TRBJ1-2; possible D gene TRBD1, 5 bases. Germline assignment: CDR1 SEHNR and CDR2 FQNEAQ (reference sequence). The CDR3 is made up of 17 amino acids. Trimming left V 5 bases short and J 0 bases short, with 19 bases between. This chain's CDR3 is CASSPSYRGLTNYGYTF. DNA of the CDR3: TGTGCCAGCAGCCCAAGCTATAGGGGACTTACTAACTATGGCTACACCTTC.

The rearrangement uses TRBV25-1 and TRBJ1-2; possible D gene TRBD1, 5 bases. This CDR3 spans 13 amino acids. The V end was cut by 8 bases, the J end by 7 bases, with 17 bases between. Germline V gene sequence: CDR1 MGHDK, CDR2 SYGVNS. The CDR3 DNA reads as TGTGCCAGCCGCCGCGAGGACAATCGTGGCTACACCTTC. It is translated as CASRREDNRGYTF.

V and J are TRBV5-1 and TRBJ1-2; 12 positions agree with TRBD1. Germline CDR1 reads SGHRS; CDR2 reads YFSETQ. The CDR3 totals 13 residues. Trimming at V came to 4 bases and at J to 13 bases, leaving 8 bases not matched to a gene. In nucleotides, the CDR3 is TGCGCCAGCAGCCCCCCGGGACAGGGGGCTAGCACCTTC. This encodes CASSPPGQGASTF.

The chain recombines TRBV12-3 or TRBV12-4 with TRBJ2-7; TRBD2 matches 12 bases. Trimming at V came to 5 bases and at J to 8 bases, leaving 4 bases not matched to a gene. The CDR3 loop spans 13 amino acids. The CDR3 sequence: CASSTTSGSQQYF. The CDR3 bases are TGTGCCAGCAGTACGACTAGCGGGAGTCAGCAGTACTTC.

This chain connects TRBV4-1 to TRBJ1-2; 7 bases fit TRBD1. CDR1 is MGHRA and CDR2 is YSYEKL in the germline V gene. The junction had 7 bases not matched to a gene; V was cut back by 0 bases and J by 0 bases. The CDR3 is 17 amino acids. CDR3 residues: CASSQEPGDRANYGYTF. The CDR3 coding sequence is TGCGCCAGCAGCCAAGAGCCCGGAGACAGGGCTAACTATGGCTACACCTTC.

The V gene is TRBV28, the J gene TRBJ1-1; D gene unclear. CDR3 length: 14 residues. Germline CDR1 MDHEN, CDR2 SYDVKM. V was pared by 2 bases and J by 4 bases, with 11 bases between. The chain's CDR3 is CASSLRLWFTEAFF. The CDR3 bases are TGTGCCAGCAGTTTAAGACTCTGGTTCACTGAAGCTTTCTTT.

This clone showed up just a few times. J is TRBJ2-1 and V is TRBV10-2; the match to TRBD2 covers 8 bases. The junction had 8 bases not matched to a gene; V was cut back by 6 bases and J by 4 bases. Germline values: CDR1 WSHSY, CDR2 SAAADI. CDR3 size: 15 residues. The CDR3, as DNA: TGCGCCAGCAGACTAACTAGCGGAGCTTACAATGAGCAGTTCTTC. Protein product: CASRLTSGAYNEQFF.

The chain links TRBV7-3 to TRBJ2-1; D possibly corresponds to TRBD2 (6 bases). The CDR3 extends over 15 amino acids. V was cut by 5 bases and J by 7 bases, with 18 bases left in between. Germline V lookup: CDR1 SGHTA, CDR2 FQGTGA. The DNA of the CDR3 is TGTGCCAGCAGCCCCTCGGAGGGCCGGGGGAATGAGCAGTTCTTC. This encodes CASSPSEGRGNEQFF.

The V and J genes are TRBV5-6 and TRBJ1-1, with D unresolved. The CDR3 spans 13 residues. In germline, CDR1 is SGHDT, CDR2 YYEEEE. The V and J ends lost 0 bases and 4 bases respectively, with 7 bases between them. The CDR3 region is CASSLEEGTEAFF. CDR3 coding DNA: TGTGCCAGCAGCTTGGAGGAGGGCACTGAAGCTTTCTTT.

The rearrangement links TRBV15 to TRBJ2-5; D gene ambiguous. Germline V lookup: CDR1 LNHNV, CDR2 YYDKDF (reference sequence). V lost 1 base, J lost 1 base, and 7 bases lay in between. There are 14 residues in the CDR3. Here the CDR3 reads CATSRARSQETQYF. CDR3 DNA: TGTGCCACCAGCAGAGCTCGGAGCCAAGAGACCCAGTACTTC.

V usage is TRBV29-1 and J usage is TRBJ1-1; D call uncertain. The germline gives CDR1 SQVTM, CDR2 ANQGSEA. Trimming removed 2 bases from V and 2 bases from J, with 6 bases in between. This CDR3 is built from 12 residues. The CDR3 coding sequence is TGCAGCGTTGAAAGAGGAAACACTGAAGCTTTCTTT. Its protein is CSVERGNTEAFF.

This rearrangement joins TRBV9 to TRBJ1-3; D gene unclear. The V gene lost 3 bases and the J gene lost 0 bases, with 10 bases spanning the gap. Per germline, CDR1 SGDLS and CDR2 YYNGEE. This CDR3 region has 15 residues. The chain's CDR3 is CASSAAKSSGNTIYF. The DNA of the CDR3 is TGTGCCAGCAGCGCCGCGAAGAGCTCTGGAAACACCATATATTTT.

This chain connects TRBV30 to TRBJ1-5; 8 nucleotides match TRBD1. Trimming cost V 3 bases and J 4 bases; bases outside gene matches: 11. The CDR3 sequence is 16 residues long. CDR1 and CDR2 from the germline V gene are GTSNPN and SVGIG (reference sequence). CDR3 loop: CAWSLRGDRRNQPQHF. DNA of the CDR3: TGTGCCTGGAGCCTTAGAGGGGACAGGAGGAATCAGCCCCAGCATTTT. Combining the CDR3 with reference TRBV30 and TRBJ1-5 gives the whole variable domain SQTIHQWPATLVQPVGSPLSLECTVEGTSNPNLYWYRQAAGRGLQLLFYSVGIGQISSEVPQNLSASRPQDRQFILSSKKLLLSDSGFYLCAWSLRGDRRNQPQHFGDGTRLSIL.